This T cell receptor beta chain was obtained from a study of T cell repertoires in cytomegalovirus infection. TCRdb recomputed calls from the reads with MiXCR, one row per CDR3 protein. This sample has hundreds of thousands of distinct CDR3 sequences, with 30% to 40% found just once. This clonotype has just a few counts. The antigen is unknown. Germline V CDR1 and CDR2: KGHDR, SFDVKD. Trimming left V 3 bases short and J 2 bases short, with 9 bases between. CDR3 length: 14 amino acids. The origin of this receptor is a human donor in good health (CMV status not recorded). Some clones in this sample may be carry-over from other donors' samples. The chain employs TRBV24-1 and TRBJ2-5; tentatively, D is TRBD2 (6 bases). The sequencing here drew on cultured CD8+ T cells from PBMCs, taken from culture after CMV antigen stimulation. The CDR3 DNA sequence: TGTGCCACCAGTGATGGGACTGTTCAAGAGACCCAGTACTTC. This sequence encodes CATSDGTVQETQYF.